This T cell receptor beta chain was identified during a study of blood T cell repertoires in COVID-19. Study-level information: Nucleic acid was either cDNA or gDNA, and it came from T cells, B-cell-depleted T cells, or PBMCs.

As originally analysed: Using reference gene primer amplification, nucleated cell counts were estimated. Libraries were prepared by immunoSEQ multiplex PCR; TCRdb keeps only in-frame clonotypes and omits some of them. That table furnishes V, J and clone size, whereas the DNA furnished D and trimming. Of more than 120,000 clones in the sample, over 85% were seen once. Unmatched junction bases numbered 6, after V lost 7 bases and J lost 4 bases. CDR3 length equals 13 residues. Germline V CDR1 and CDR2: SGHTS, YDEGEE. The chain combines TRBV5-8 with TRBJ2-3; 7 nucleotides agree with TRBD1. The sequenced material came from peripheral blood. The origin of this receptor is a human donor in a cohort sampled during active COVID-19. CDR3 DNA: TGTGCCAGCCCGACAGGGCCCCCAGATACGCAGTATTTT. Encoded protein: CASPTGPPDTQYF.